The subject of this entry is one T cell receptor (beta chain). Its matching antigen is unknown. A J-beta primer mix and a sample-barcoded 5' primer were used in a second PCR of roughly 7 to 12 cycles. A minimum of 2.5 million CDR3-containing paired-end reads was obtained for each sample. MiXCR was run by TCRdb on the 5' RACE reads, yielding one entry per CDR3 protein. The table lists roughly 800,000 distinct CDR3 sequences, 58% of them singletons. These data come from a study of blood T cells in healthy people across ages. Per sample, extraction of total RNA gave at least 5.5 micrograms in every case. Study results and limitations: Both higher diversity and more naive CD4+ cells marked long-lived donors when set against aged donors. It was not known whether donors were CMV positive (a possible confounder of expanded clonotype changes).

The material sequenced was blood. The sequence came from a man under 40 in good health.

The DNA for the CDR3 is TGTGCCAGCAGCCCTCGACAGGGCGTCCCTTATGGCTACACCTTC. Its translation is CASSPRQGVPYGYTF. V is TRBV7-9 and J is TRBJ1-2, with 7 bases fitting TRBD1. CDR1 is SEHNR, CDR2 FQNEAQ, per germline (reference sequence). V lost 5 bases and J lost 5; bases outside the gene matches: 11. The CDR3 runs to 15 residues.